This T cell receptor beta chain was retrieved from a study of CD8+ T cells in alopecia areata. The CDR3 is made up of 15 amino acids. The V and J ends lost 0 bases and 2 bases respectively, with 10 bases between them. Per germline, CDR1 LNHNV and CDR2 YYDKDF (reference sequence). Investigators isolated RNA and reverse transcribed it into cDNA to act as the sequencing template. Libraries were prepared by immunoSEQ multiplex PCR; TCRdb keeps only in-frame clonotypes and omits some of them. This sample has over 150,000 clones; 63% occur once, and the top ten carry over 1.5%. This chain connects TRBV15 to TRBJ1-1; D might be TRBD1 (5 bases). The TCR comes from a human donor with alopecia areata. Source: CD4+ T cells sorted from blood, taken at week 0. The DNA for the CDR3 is TGTGCCACCAGCAGAGATCTGGGACGAAACACTGAAGCTTTCTTT. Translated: CATSRDLGRNTEAFF.